These T cell receptor beta chains were read from a single sample in a study of vaccination and CD4 T cells after COVID-19. These receptors have no identified antigens. TCRdb reprocessed the PCR reads via MiXCR and lists one record per CDR3 protein. The sample lists about 19,000 distinct CDR3 sequences, 31% occurring once. The sequenced sample was cultured CD4+ T cells from blood. These receptors were obtained from a human donor with COVID-19. Both conserved end residues are part of each CDR3. The order of the fields is J gene, clone size, D gene, V gene, CDR3 DNA, CDR3 protein. The D gene is left open where the match is weak. Size is omitted from some rows. Given values are once, few, many or a class for expanded clones.

J gene: TRBJ1-1
clone size: NA
D gene: TRBD1
V gene: TRBV27
CDR3 DNA: TGTGCCAGCAGTTATCTCTCGACCGACAGGGGTAACACTGAAGCTTTCTTT
CDR3 protein: CASSYLSTDRGNTEAFF

J gene: TRBJ2-7
clone size: NA
D gene: NA
V gene: TRBV5-4
CDR3 DNA: TGTGCCAGCAGCTTGGAACAGGGAAAACGCGAGCAGTACTTC
CDR3 protein: CASSLEQGKREQYF

J gene: TRBJ1-2
clone size: NA
D gene: TRBD1
V gene: TRBV7-2
CDR3 DNA: TGTGCCAGCAGCACCGGGACAGGGGCTATCGTTTTTGGTGGCTACACCTTC
CDR3 protein: CASSTGTGAIVFGGYTF

J gene: TRBJ1-1
clone size: few
D gene: NA
V gene: TRBV7-2
CDR3 DNA: TGTGCCAGCGCCGGACAGCGGAACACTGAAGCTTTCTTT
CDR3 protein: CASAGQRNTEAFF

J gene: TRBJ1-2
clone size: few
D gene: TRBD1
V gene: TRBV19
CDR3 DNA: TGTGCCAGTAGTATTTCGGACAGGGGGAATAACTATGGCTACACCTTC
CDR3 protein: CASSISDRGNNYGYTF

J gene: TRBJ1-1
clone size: NA
D gene: NA
V gene: TRBV20-1
CDR3 DNA: TGCAGTGCTAGGCCCTTGGGGCGTTGGGGGGCTGGAGACACTGAAGCTTTCTTT
CDR3 protein: CSARPLGRWGAGDTEAFF

J gene: TRBJ1-1
clone size: few
D gene: NA
V gene: TRBV28
CDR3 DNA: TGTGCCAGCAGTTTGCCTTACACTGAAGCTTTCTTT
CDR3 protein: CASSLPYTEAFF

J gene: TRBJ2-4
clone size: NA
D gene: TRBD1
V gene: TRBV6-1
CDR3 DNA: TGTGCCAGCAGACTTAGCCAACAGGGGTACATTCAGTACTTC
CDR3 protein: CASRLSQQGYIQYF

J gene: TRBJ2-7
clone size: few
D gene: NA
V gene: TRBV24-1
CDR3 DNA: TGTGCCACCAGTGGTAGGCCGTGGCACTACGAGCAGTACTTC
CDR3 protein: CATSGRPWHYEQYF

J gene: TRBJ2-3
clone size: few
D gene: TRBD1
V gene: TRBV6-5
CDR3 DNA: TGTGCCAGCAGTTTTACCCGGACAGGTTTCACAGATACGCAGTATTTT
CDR3 protein: CASSFTRTGFTDTQYF

J gene: TRBJ1-3
clone size: NA
D gene: NA
V gene: TRBV7-2
CDR3 DNA: TGTGCCAGCAGCTTACCTGCCAGGGAAGCATTTGGAAACACCATATATTTT
CDR3 protein: CASSLPAREAFGNTIYF

J gene: TRBJ2-2
clone size: NA
D gene: TRBD1
V gene: TRBV20-1
CDR3 DNA: TGCAGTGCTACCCGGGACAGGGCGAACACCGGGGAGCTGTTTTTT
CDR3 protein: CSATRDRANTGELFF

J gene: TRBJ2-1
clone size: NA
D gene: TRBD2
V gene: TRBV11-2
CDR3 DNA: TGTGCCAGCATAGGGCGGGGGGACCGAAGCTCCTACAATGAGCAGTTCTTC
CDR3 protein: CASIGRGDRSSYNEQFF

J gene: TRBJ2-5
clone size: few
D gene: TRBD2
V gene: TRBV11-3
CDR3 DNA: TGTGCCAGCAGCTCCAGGGCGGGACTAGTGGGACAAGAGACCCAGTACTTC
CDR3 protein: CASSSRAGLVGQETQYF

J gene: TRBJ2-2
clone size: NA
D gene: TRBD1
V gene: TRBV18
CDR3 DNA: TGTGCCAGCTCAGACAGGGGCTCTGCCGGGGAGCTGTTTTTT
CDR3 protein: CASSDRGSAGELFF

J gene: TRBJ2-7
clone size: NA
D gene: NA
V gene: TRBV2
CDR3 DNA: TGTGCCAGCAGTGAAGGAAGAGCCGACTGGCAGTACTTC
CDR3 protein: CASSEGRADWQYF

J gene: TRBJ1-3
clone size: few
D gene: TRBD1
V gene: TRBV6-5
CDR3 DNA: TGTGCCAGCAGTTTGGGACAGGGGAAAGACACCATATATTTT
CDR3 protein: CASSLGQGKDTIYF

J gene: TRBJ2-3
clone size: few
D gene: TRBD1
V gene: TRBV20-1
CDR3 DNA: TGCAGTGCTAGTCCCACAGGGGTGGCTACGCAGTATTTT
CDR3 protein: CSASPTGVATQYF

J gene: TRBJ1-2
clone size: NA
D gene: NA
V gene: TRBV7-2
CDR3 DNA: TGTGCCAGCAGCTTAGATTACAGCGGCGGCTACACCTTC
CDR3 protein: CASSLDYSGGYTF

J gene: TRBJ2-5
clone size: NA
D gene: TRBD2
V gene: TRBV2
CDR3 DNA: TGTGCCAGCAGTAGGAATAGCGGGTACCAAGAGACCCAGTACTTC
CDR3 protein: CASSRNSGYQETQYF

J gene: TRBJ2-3
clone size: few
D gene: TRBD2
V gene: TRBV6-2/TRBV6-3
CDR3 DNA: TGTGCCAGCGTTTCTGGCCGAGCGGGGACCACAGATACGCAGTATTTT
CDR3 protein: CASVSGRAGTTDTQYF

J gene: TRBJ2-3
clone size: few
D gene: NA
V gene: TRBV20-1
CDR3 DNA: TGCAGTGCTATAGGGGGAAATACGCAGTATTTT
CDR3 protein: CSAIGGNTQYF

J gene: TRBJ1-2
clone size: NA
D gene: NA
V gene: TRBV5-6
CDR3 DNA: TGTGCCAGCAGCTTGGGGGGACTCGCCAGGGGCTACACCTTC
CDR3 protein: CASSLGGLARGYTF

J gene: TRBJ1-4
clone size: NA
D gene: NA
V gene: TRBV4-2
CDR3 DNA: TGTGCCAGCAGCCAGGAAAGAAATGAAAAACTGTTTTTT
CDR3 protein: CASSQERNEKLFF

J gene: TRBJ2-3
clone size: few
D gene: NA
V gene: TRBV20-1
CDR3 DNA: TGCAGTGCTAGAGCAGGGAATTTTCTGGCAGATACGCAGTATTTT
CDR3 protein: CSARAGNFLADTQYF

J gene: TRBJ1-5
clone size: few
D gene: NA
V gene: TRBV6-1
CDR3 DNA: TGTGCCAGCAGCTGGACAGAAAATCAGCCCCAGCATTTT
CDR3 protein: CASSWTENQPQHF

J gene: TRBJ2-1
clone size: few
D gene: NA
V gene: TRBV15
CDR3 DNA: TGTGCCACCAGCAGAGAGGGGACCGCGATCAATGAGCAGTTCTTC
CDR3 protein: CATSREGTAINEQFF

J gene: TRBJ1-1
clone size: NA
D gene: TRBD1
V gene: TRBV5-1
CDR3 DNA: TGCGCCAGCAGCCAGGGGACAGGGCCCGTGTTGGGGAACACTGAAGCTTTCTTT
CDR3 protein: CASSQGTGPVLGNTEAFF

J gene: TRBJ2-5
clone size: NA
D gene: NA
V gene: TRBV5-1
CDR3 DNA: TGCGCCAGCAGCCCATCCCCGGGGGAGACCCAGTACTTC
CDR3 protein: CASSPSPGETQYF

J gene: TRBJ2-5
clone size: few
D gene: TRBD2
V gene: TRBV12-3/TRBV12-4
CDR3 DNA: TGTGCCAGCAGCCGGACTAGCGGACAAGAGACCCAGTACTTC
CDR3 protein: CASSRTSGQETQYF

J gene: TRBJ2-3
clone size: NA
D gene: NA
V gene: TRBV27
CDR3 DNA: TGTGCCAGCAGCCTCACTCCCGGGACGAGCAGCACAGATACGCAGTATTTT
CDR3 protein: CASSLTPGTSSTDTQYF

J gene: TRBJ2-7
clone size: once
D gene: NA
V gene: TRBV5-8
CDR3 DNA: TGTGCCAGCAGCTTACAGGGTGGACACGAGCAGTACTTC
CDR3 protein: CASSLQGGHEQYF

J gene: TRBJ2-2
clone size: NA
D gene: NA
V gene: TRBV6-1
CDR3 DNA: TGTGCCAGCAGTGGGGGGGTAGGGCTCGGGGAGCTGTTTTTT
CDR3 protein: CASSGGVGLGELFF

J gene: TRBJ2-2
clone size: few
D gene: NA
V gene: TRBV20-1
CDR3 DNA: TGCAGTGCTAGAGAAGTGGGGGCGGGAGCCACCGGGGAGCTGTTTTTT
CDR3 protein: CSAREVGAGATGELFF

J gene: TRBJ1-2
clone size: few
D gene: NA
V gene: TRBV19
CDR3 DNA: TGTGCCAGTAGTATGAGACAGACCTATGGCTACACCTTC
CDR3 protein: CASSMRQTYGYTF

J gene: TRBJ2-7
clone size: NA
D gene: NA
V gene: TRBV2
CDR3 DNA: TGTGCCAGCAGTTCGAGTCCTCAGGACCTGGCCCAGTACTTC
CDR3 protein: CASSSSPQDLAQYF

J gene: TRBJ1-2
clone size: NA
D gene: TRBD1
V gene: TRBV30
CDR3 DNA: TGTGCCTGGAGTCCTCAGGGGGCGTCTGGCTACACCTTC
CDR3 protein: CAWSPQGASGYTF

J gene: TRBJ2-4
clone size: NA
D gene: TRBD1
V gene: TRBV6-1
CDR3 DNA: TGTGCCAGCAGTGAATTACAGGGGCTAGCCAAAAACATTCAGTACTTC
CDR3 protein: CASSELQGLAKNIQYF

J gene: TRBJ2-7
clone size: NA
D gene: NA
V gene: TRBV7-9
CDR3 DNA: TGTGCCAGCAGCCCCCCCTTCAGGACAGCCGTTTACGAGCAGTACTTC
CDR3 protein: CASSPPFRTAVYEQYF

J gene: TRBJ2-3
clone size: NA
D gene: NA
V gene: TRBV7-3
CDR3 DNA: TGTGCCAGCAGCCTCTCACGGGGGCCCTCCCATACGCAGTATTTT
CDR3 protein: CASSLSRGPSHTQYF

J gene: TRBJ2-6
clone size: NA
D gene: NA
V gene: TRBV27
CDR3 DNA: TGTGCCAGCAGTTTAAGGGTGGTGGACGGGGCCAACGTCCTGACTTTC
CDR3 protein: CASSLRVVDGANVLTF

J gene: TRBJ1-4
clone size: NA
D gene: TRBD1
V gene: TRBV5-4
CDR3 DNA: TGTGCCAGCAGCTCCCGGGACAGGGCTAATGAAAAACTGTTTTTT
CDR3 protein: CASSSRDRANEKLFF

J gene: TRBJ1-1
clone size: NA
D gene: NA
V gene: TRBV28
CDR3 DNA: TGTGCCAGCAGTTTTGACAGCAGACTGAACACTGAAGCTTTCTTT
CDR3 protein: CASSFDSRLNTEAFF

J gene: TRBJ1-2
clone size: medium-sized
D gene: NA
V gene: TRBV6-1
CDR3 DNA: TGTGCCAGCAGCTCAGGGACCTATGGCTACACCTTC
CDR3 protein: CASSSGTYGYTF

J gene: TRBJ1-2
clone size: few
D gene: TRBD1
V gene: TRBV7-2
CDR3 DNA: TGTGCCAGCAGCCGAGGGGGCAACTATGGCTACACCTTC
CDR3 protein: CASSRGGNYGYTF

J gene: TRBJ1-2
clone size: NA
D gene: NA
V gene: TRBV28
CDR3 DNA: TGTGCCAGCAGTTTCCCAACAGGGCTGGGGTATGGCTACACCTTC
CDR3 protein: CASSFPTGLGYGYTF

J gene: TRBJ2-2
clone size: NA
D gene: NA
V gene: TRBV7-3
CDR3 DNA: TGTGCCAGCAGCCGTAATTTGGGTACCGGGGAGCTGTTTTTT
CDR3 protein: CASSRNLGTGELFF

J gene: TRBJ2-2
clone size: few
D gene: TRBD1
V gene: TRBV7-2
CDR3 DNA: TGTGCCAGCAGCTCGTCCCGGGACAGCTTTCCCGGGGAGCTGTTTTTT
CDR3 protein: CASSSSRDSFPGELFF

J gene: TRBJ1-3
clone size: NA
D gene: TRBD1
V gene: TRBV19
CDR3 DNA: TGTGCCAGTAGGGGGGACAGCTCTGGAAACACCATATATTTT
CDR3 protein: CASRGDSSGNTIYF

J gene: TRBJ2-1
clone size: NA
D gene: TRBD1
V gene: TRBV11-3
CDR3 DNA: TGTGCCAGCAGCTTAGCACCGGGACAGGAGCAGTTCTTC
CDR3 protein: CASSLAPGQEQFF

J gene: TRBJ1-5
clone size: NA
D gene: NA
V gene: TRBV7-9
CDR3 DNA: TGTGCCAGCAGTTCCGACAGAACCAATCAGCCCCAGCATTTT
CDR3 protein: CASSSDRTNQPQHF

J gene: TRBJ2-4
clone size: few
D gene: TRBD1
V gene: TRBV7-9
CDR3 DNA: TGTGCCAGCAGCGATACAGGGGGTGGAAACATTCAGTACTTC
CDR3 protein: CASSDTGGGNIQYF

J gene: TRBJ1-1
clone size: NA
D gene: NA
V gene: TRBV7-3
CDR3 DNA: TGTGCCAGCAGCCCCCCTGGGGGAGTGAACACTGAAGCTTTCTTT
CDR3 protein: CASSPPGGVNTEAFF

J gene: TRBJ2-5
clone size: NA
D gene: TRBD1
V gene: TRBV5-1
CDR3 DNA: TGCGCCAGCAGCTTGAGGGGGCGCGAGGGAAAGACCCAGTACTTC
CDR3 protein: CASSLRGREGKTQYF

J gene: TRBJ2-1
clone size: few
D gene: NA
V gene: TRBV29-1
CDR3 DNA: TGCAGCGTTGTTCCGACGGTACCGGGGCAGCAGTTCTTC
CDR3 protein: CSVVPTVPGQQFF

J gene: TRBJ2-2
clone size: few
D gene: NA
V gene: TRBV12-3/TRBV12-4
CDR3 DNA: TGTGCCAGCAGTTCGGACAAGGTTGGGGAGCTGTTTTTT
CDR3 protein: CASSSDKVGELFF

J gene: TRBJ2-5
clone size: NA
D gene: NA
V gene: TRBV7-3
CDR3 DNA: TGTGCCAGCAGCTTAGGCGCAGAGGGAGAGACCCAGTACTTC
CDR3 protein: CASSLGAEGETQYF

J gene: TRBJ2-7
clone size: NA
D gene: NA
V gene: TRBV2
CDR3 DNA: TGTGCCAGCAGTGAATTGGGGCCCGCCTACGAGCAGTACTTC
CDR3 protein: CASSELGPAYEQYF